This TCR beta chain was sequenced during a study of human T cells and chemical hapten exposure. Study details: A roughly 2 cm by roughly 2 cm inner upper arm patch received 2% DPC for sensitization. Overall study results and limits: Patch test score was positively correlated with the counts of PT1 expanded TCRs. No shift was seen in TCRs above 1 in 1000 frequency with DPC sensitization.

As concerns this clonotype: Its specificity is unknown.

In the source study's methods: Sample TCR counts, which ranged from 23,224 to 690,600, had a median of approximately 100,000. TCRdb reprocessed the RACE reads via MiXCR and lists one record per CDR3 protein. The authors' filters were not applied to this entry. Here the sample spans tens of thousands of distinct CDR3 sequences, about 6.7% being singletons. This sample's time point: pre-sensitization, week 0. Treatment described: therapeutic diphenylcyclopropenone sensitization with weekly scalp DPC. Sequencing was performed on whole blood, taken in connection with sensitization to the hapten diphenylcyclopropenone (DPC). The source is a woman in her 30s with alopecia areata. Some clones in this sample may be carry-over from other donors' samples.

This CDR3 is CASSLGGQTYGYTF. The CDR3 DNA is TGTGCCAGCAGTTTGGGGGGGCAGACCTATGGCTACACCTTC. The J gene is TRBJ1-2, the V gene TRBV27, with a weak D call TRBD1 (6 bases). The V end lost 3 bases, the J end lost 4 bases, and 12 bases lay between the germline ends. CDR1 is MNHEY, CDR2 SMNVEV, per germline (reference sequence). CDR3 length: 14 amino acids.